Each of the 11 T cell receptor beta chains below was sequenced from the same sample in a study of CD8+CD57+ T cells in acquired aplastic anemia. It was genomic DNA that served as the template for profiling TCR beta VDJ and CDR3. TCRdb re-derived calls from the reads in MiXCR, one entry per CDR3 protein. Of roughly 260,000 distinct CDR3 sequences listed, around half are singletons. The patients chosen for sequencing had shown expansion of CD8+CD57+ cells (detected by flow cytometry). Input material: sorted CD4+, CD8+, or CD8+CD57+ T cells (not recorded which) from PBMCs. The receptors were gathered from a human donor with aplastic anemia.

This clonotype has more than one count but fewer than ten. The junction shows a germline mismatch at one end, possibly a read error. The chain uses TRBV28 and TRBJ1-1; 9 bases fit TRBD1. Germline V gives CDR1 MDHEN, CDR2 SYDVKM. This CDR3 has 15 residues. CDR3 protein: CAGSSEQGANTEAFF. CDR3 nucleotide sequence: TGTGCCGGCAGTAGCGAACAGGGGGCGAACACTGAAGCTTTCTTT.

A note on this clonotype: A clone one base away is much larger, so this may be a read error. The chain is built from TRBV5-6 and TRBJ2-1; TRBD2 matches 9 bases. Germline V CDR1 and CDR2: SGHDT, YYEEEE. This CDR3 has 16 amino acids. This CDR3 is CASGLGGGASYNEQFF. CDR3 nucleotide sequence: TGTGCCAGCGGCTTGGGCGGGGGGGCCTCCTACAATGAGCAGTTCTTC. Complete variable domain (other parts from reference TRBV5-6 and TRBJ2-1): DAGVTQSPTHLIKTRGQQVTLRCSPKSGHDTVSWYQQALGQGPQFIFQYYEEEERQRGNFPDRFSGHQFPNYSSELNVNALLLGDSALYLCASGLGGGASYNEQFFGPGTRLTVL.

Details on this clonotype: One end of the junction fails to match germline, which may point to a read error. This chain joins TRBV11-1 and TRBJ2-1; 10 positions match TRBD2. CDR3 size: 15 residues. In germline, CDR1 is SGHAT, CDR2 FQDESV (reference sequence). Here the CDR3 reads CASSHFSGGADEQLF. The CDR3 coding sequence is TGTGCCAGCAGCCACTTCAGCGGGGGGGCCGATGAGCAGCTCTTC.

This sequence joins TRBV9 and TRBJ2-1; TRBD1 or TRBD2 may be the D gene (5 bases each). CDR1 is SGDLS and CDR2 is YYNGEE in the germline V gene. The CDR3 is 14 amino acids. V lost 7 bases and J lost 8, with 19 bases in between. The DNA of the CDR3 is TGTGCCAGCGGGGCCGAGGTGGAGGAGGATGAGCAGTTCTTC. The encoded protein is CASGAEVEEDEQFF.

This clonotype was picked up a small number of times. The genes are TRBV25-1 and TRBJ2-3, with TRBD2 matching 10 bases. Germline V gene lookup returns CDR1 MGHDK and CDR2 SYGVNS. The CDR3 extends over 16 amino acids. With V trimmed by 4 bases and J by 6 bases, 10 bases remained unmatched. DNA for the CDR3: TGTGCCAGCAGTGCCCTAGCGGGAGCGGGGGAGGATACGCAGTATTTT. It yields the protein CASSALAGAGEDTQYF.

This rearrangement joins TRBV29-1 to TRBJ1-2, with D unresolved. The CDR3 sequence is 14 residues long. In germline, CDR1 is SQVTM, CDR2 ANQGSEA. V lost 0 bases and J lost 5, with 13 bases in between. CDR3 residues: CSVEESGFGYGYTF. The CDR3 nucleotides are TGCAGCGTTGAAGAATCGGGTTTTGGTTATGGCTACACCTTC. Based on the CDR3 plus reference TRBV29-1 and TRBJ1-2, the full variable domain is SAVISQKPSRDICQRGTSLTIQCQVDSQVTMMFWYRQQPGQSLTLIATANQGSEATYESGFVIDKFPISRPNLTFSTLTVSNMSPEDSSIYLCSVEESGFGYGYTFGSGTRLTVV.

As concerns this clonotype: In this CDR3 the conserved last residue, phenylalanine or tryptophan, is missing, so a read error is likely. The chain couples TRBV2 to TRBJ1-1; no clear D gene. Germline-derived CDR1 and CDR2 are SNHLY and FYNNEI. The CDR3 is 12 amino acids. The CDR3 loop is CASNRWNTEAFL. CDR3 nucleotide sequence: TGTGCCAGCAACCGATGGAACACCGAAGCTTTCCTT.

J is TRBJ2-3 and V is TRBV4-2; TRBD2 matches 9 bases. With 4 bases clipped from V and 4 bases from J, the junction kept 9 bases outside the gene matches. The CDR3 runs 16 residues. Germline V gene data show CDR1 as LGHNA and CDR2 as YNFKEQ. The CDR3 loop reads CASSPDGAGGADTQYF. CDR3 nucleotides: TGTGCCAGCAGCCCAGATGGAGCGGGGGGCGCAGATACGCAGTATTTT.

V is TRBV7-9 and J is TRBJ1-5, with TRBD1 identical over 11 bases. Germline-derived CDR1 and CDR2 are SEHNR and FQNEAQ (reference sequence). The CDR3 extends over 15 amino acids. V trimming: 5 bases; J trimming: 2 bases; junction bases outside the gene matches: 2. DNA of the CDR3: TGTGCCAGCAGCAGGACAGGGGGCGGCAATCAGCCCCAGCATTTT. As protein: CASSRTGGGNQPQHF.

The chain links TRBV9 to TRBJ2-3, with D unresolved. The CDR3 loop spans 12 amino acids. Germline-derived CDR1 and CDR2 are SGDLS and YYNGEE. Trimming cost V 3 bases and J 3 bases, with 5 bases left between them. In DNA, the CDR3 is TGTGCCAGCAGCGGTCCGACAGATACGCAGTATTTT. Amino acid sequence: CASSGPTDTQYF.

J is TRBJ2-1 and V is TRBV20-1; TRBD2 aligns across 9 bases. The germline V gene has CDR1 DFQATT and CDR2 SNEGSKA (reference sequence). The CDR3 runs 14 residues. Trimming took 2 bases from V and 4 from J; bases not matched to a gene: 3. The CDR3 DNA follows: TGCAGTGCTAGATCTAGCGGGGAGTACAATGAGCAGTTCTTC. Protein sequence: CSARSSGEYNEQFF.